Presented here are 10 T cell receptor beta chains from one specimen sequenced in a study of shared clonotypes between healthy human individuals. Clones were sequenced by immunoSEQ multiplex PCR, and TCRdb holds only the in-frame ones, with some missing. The data hold around 690,000 clones, with about 90% observed a single time. The sample comprised memory CD8+ T cells from PBMCs. As for subset: CD45RO+ cells pooled with CCR7-negative TemRA cells. The origin of the receptors is a man aged 18 to 30 in good health. Some clones in this sample may be carry-over from other donors' samples.

The chain couples TRBV2 to TRBJ1-2; 7 bases are a match to TRBD1. Germline V gives CDR1 SNHLY, CDR2 FYNNEI. V lost 7 bases, J lost 4 bases, and 9 bases stayed unmatched. The CDR3 runs to 14 residues. CDR3 nucleotides: TGTGCCAGCACCCAAGGGGACAGATCCTATGGCTACACCTTC. The encoded protein is CASTQGDRSYGYTF.

This clone was detected a few times. The same CDR3 is also encoded by other DNA sequences in this sample. CDR3 in DNA: TGTGCCAGCAGCCCGAACTACGAGCAGTACTTC. This encodes CASSPNYEQYF. V gene TRBV7-9 combines with J gene TRBJ2-7; no firm D call. This CDR3 has 11 residues. CDR1 and CDR2 (germline): SEHNR, FQNEAQ (reference sequence). With 5 bases removed from V and 3 bases from J, the gap between germline ends came to 5 bases.

The chain uses TRBV4-1 and TRBJ2-3; D gene uncertain. Germline CDR1 and CDR2: MGHRA and YSYEKL. CDR3 length: 16 residues. Trimming cost V 3 bases and J 2 bases, with 15 bases left between them. The CDR3 region has the DNA TGCGCCAGCAGCCACCGACGCCAGTTGGCCACAGATACGCAGTATTTT. Protein product: CASSHRRQLATDTQYF.

This chain links TRBV28 with TRBJ2-4; 15 bases agree with TRBD2. This CDR3 has 20 residues. Germline V lookup: CDR1 MDHEN, CDR2 SYDVKM. With 4 bases clipped from V and 3 bases from J, the junction kept 13 bases outside the gene matches. CDR3 nucleotide sequence: TGTGCCAGCAGTTGGACTAGCGGGAGGGCCGGTGCCTATGACAAAAACATTCAGTACTTC. It codes for CASSWTSGRAGAYDKNIQYF.

CDR3 sequence reads: CASSQDGRAQYF. CDR3 nucleotides: TGCGCCAGCAGCCAAGATGGACGAGCCCAGTACTTC. The chain carries TRBV4-1 and TRBJ2-5, with D unresolved. This CDR3 has 12 amino acids. The ends were cut back, 0 bases at V and 9 bases at J, with 8 bases in the middle. Germline V lookup: CDR1 MGHRA, CDR2 YSYEKL.

This clone was seen more than once but under ten times. The chain joins TRBV19 to TRBJ2-2, with D possibly TRBD2 on 6 matching bases. CDR1 LNHDA and CDR2 SQIVND come from the germline V gene (reference sequence). The CDR3 covers 16 residues. Trimming stripped 10 bases from V and 3 bases from J, with 21 bases between. The CDR3 sequence is CATLKVRSGYTGELFF. CDR3 in DNA: TGTGCCACTCTTAAGGTCAGGAGCGGGTACACCGGGGAGCTGTTTTTT.

The V gene is TRBV28, the J gene TRBJ2-7; the D call may be TRBD1 or TRBD2 (5 bases each). CDR1 is MDHEN, CDR2 SYDVKM, per germline. Trimming removed 1 base from V and 0 bases from J, with 10 bases in between. The CDR3 has 15 residues. For the CDR3, the DNA is TGTGCCAGCAGTTTATTGGGGGTTACCTCCTACGAGCAGTACTTC. Its protein is CASSLLGVTSYEQYF.

V and J are TRBV4-3 and TRBJ2-2; no firm D call. Trimming removed 4 bases from V and 7 bases from J, with 16 bases in between. Looked up from germline, CDR1 is LGHNA and CDR2 is YSLEER. CDR3 size: 15 residues. CDR3 amino acids: CASSPSNAQSGELFF. The CDR3 DNA sequence: TGCGCCAGCAGCCCTAGTAATGCGCAAAGCGGGGAGCTGTTTTTT.

This sequence joins TRBV4-1 and TRBJ2-1; maybe TRBD2 (5 bases). V gave up 0 bases and J gave up 6 bases, with 12 bases separating them. Per the germline V gene, CDR1 is MGHRA and CDR2 is YSYEKL. This CDR3 is built from 15 residues. The CDR3 DNA sequence: TGCGCCAGCAGCCAAGATCCGACGGGAACCAATGAGCAGTTCTTC. Translating it yields CASSQDPTGTNEQFF.

The chain links TRBV10-3 to TRBJ1-4; D perhaps matches TRBD1 (5 bases). CDR1 and CDR2 (germline): ENHRY, SYGVKD. V lost 4 bases to trimming and J lost 6 bases, with 12 bases between them. The CDR3 sequence is 14 residues long. The CDR3 DNA reads as TGTGCCATCAGTGGACCAGGGCAAGATGAAAAACTGTTTTTT. Its translation is CAISGPGQDEKLFF.